This passage covers 30 T cell receptor beta chains from one sample sequenced in a study of PD-L1 blockade in urothelial cancer. Time point in this sample: pretreatment peripheral blood. Only in-frame clones appear in the TCRdb table, and some are missing; sequencing was by immunoSEQ multiplex PCR. The sample contains 45,000 to 55,000 clones, approximately 79% of which appear only once. The material was PBMCs, obtained around atezolizumab (anti-PD-L1) treatment. These receptors were taken from a man between 65 and 85 years old with urothelial cancer.

The V gene is TRBV7-3, the J gene TRBJ2-5; perhaps TRBD2 as D (5 bases). CDR3 length: 15 residues. From germline, CDR1 is SGHTA and CDR2 FQGTGA. V shed 2 bases and J shed 5 bases, with 15 bases lying between them. The CDR3 sequence is CASSLGGADGETQYF. The CDR3 DNA follows: TGTGCCAGCAGCTTAGGCGGAGCGGACGGGGAGACCCAGTACTTC.

DNA for the CDR3: TGTGCCTGGAGCGGGGACAGGGTTCAGTACTTC. Encoded protein: CAWSGDRVQYF. The chain combines TRBV30 with TRBJ2-5; TRBD1 matches 9 bases. Trimming at V came to 3 bases and at J to 11 bases, leaving 4 bases not matched to a gene. This CDR3 has 11 residues. Per the germline V gene, CDR1 is GTSNPN and CDR2 is SVGIG (reference sequence).

The CDR3 reads CASSPKPTGTGSYEQYF. In nucleotides, the CDR3 is TGCGCCAGCAGCCCTAAACCGACCGGGACAGGCTCCTACGAGCAGTACTTC. The V gene is TRBV5-1, the J gene TRBJ2-7, with 8 bases lining up with TRBD1. Germline V gene data show CDR1 as SGHRS and CDR2 as YFSETQ. This CDR3 is built from 17 residues. Trimming cost V 4 bases and J 0 bases; bases outside gene matches: 12.

The chain has TRBV30 and TRBJ2-5; D is possibly TRBD1 (6 bases). Germline CDR1 GTSNPN, CDR2 SVGIG (reference sequence). CDR3 size: 20 residues. The ends were cut back, 2 bases at V and 0 bases at J, with 28 bases in the middle. CDR3 region: CAWSQPRQVHGKTDQETQYF. The CDR3 DNA reads as TGTGCCTGGAGTCAACCAAGACAGGTTCACGGAAAAACTGACCAAGAGACCCAGTACTTC.

Comment on this clone: The sample holds other DNA sequences that translate to the same CDR3. The chain employs TRBV18 and TRBJ1-2; 7 positions match TRBD1. The CDR3 is 13 residues long. Trimming removed 3 bases from V and 2 bases from J; junction bases left unmatched: 0. CDR1 and CDR2 from the germline V gene are KGHSH and LQKENI. The CDR3 here is CASSPTGNYGYTF. In nucleotides, the CDR3 is TGTGCCAGCTCACCGACAGGGAACTATGGCTACACCTTC.

V and J are TRBV7-9 and TRBJ2-7, with D possibly being TRBD2 (7 bases). Trimming took 7 bases from V and 6 from J, leaving 16 bases between them. CDR1 is SEHNR and CDR2 is FQNEAQ in the germline V gene (reference sequence). CDR3 length: 13 residues. Here the CDR3 DNA reads TGTGCCAGCACCCTAACGGGGGGCCTCGAGCAGTACTTC. Its translation is CASTLTGGLEQYF.

V usage is TRBV28 and J usage is TRBJ2-1, with 10 bases matching TRBD2. Germline CDR1 is MDHEN and CDR2 is SYDVKM. J was trimmed by 10 bases and V by 10 bases; bases with no gene match: 16. The CDR3 runs 15 residues. CDR3 amino acids: CATEEAGGPGREQFF. The CDR3 DNA is TGTGCCACCGAGGAAGCGGGAGGGCCCGGGCGGGAGCAGTTCTTC.

The V and J genes are TRBV6-5 and TRBJ2-7; D might be TRBD2 (6 bases). The CDR3 has 13 residues. Looked up from germline, CDR1 is MNHEY and CDR2 is SVGAGI. V shed 8 bases and J shed 1 base, with 12 bases lying between them. The CDR3 here is CASGGLVSYEQYF. CDR3 sequence (DNA): TGTGCCAGCGGAGGGCTAGTTTCCTACGAGCAGTACTTC.

This clone has more than one count but fewer than ten. CDR3 sequence: CASSPDRVDYGYTF. CDR3 coding DNA: TGTGCCAGCAGTCCGGACAGGGTTGACTATGGCTACACCTTC. The rearrangement uses TRBV19 and TRBJ1-2; 8 bases match TRBD1. The CDR3 loop spans 14 amino acids. V shed 9 bases and J 3 bases; nucleotides not matched to a gene: 9. CDR1 is LNHDA and CDR2 is SQIVND in the germline V gene (reference sequence).

The chain employs TRBV6-1 and TRBJ2-7; 7 bases match TRBD1. The CDR3 is made up of 15 amino acids. Per germline, CDR1 MNHNS and CDR2 SASEGT. V lost 6 bases, J lost 0 bases, and 8 bases stayed unmatched. Written as DNA, the CDR3 is TGTGCCAGCAGCAGAAGTAGGGACAGCTCCTACGAGCAGTACTTC. It specifies CASSRSRDSSYEQYF.

The J gene is TRBJ2-7, the V gene TRBV6-1, with 7 nucleotides matching TRBD2. V lost 8 bases, J lost 4 bases, and 8 bases stayed unmatched. The CDR3 has 13 residues. CDR1 MNHNS and CDR2 SASEGT come from the germline V gene. Written as DNA, the CDR3 is TGTGCCAGCGGGAGGGCTCATTTGTACGAGCAGTACTTC. Protein sequence: CASGRAHLYEQYF.

The J gene is TRBJ1-2, the V gene TRBV30, with TRBD1 as a possible D gene (5 bases). Trimming shortened V by 4 bases and J by 5 bases, and 8 bases separated the two germline ends. The CDR3 is made up of 11 amino acids. Germline CDR1 reads GTSNPN; CDR2 reads SVGIG (reference sequence). This CDR3 reads CAWTDNYGYTF. CDR3 coding DNA: TGTGCCTGGACGGACAATTATGGCTACACCTTC.

This clone turned up a few times. The V and J genes are TRBV15 and TRBJ2-1; 9 bases are a match to TRBD2. With 5 bases clipped from V and 7 bases from J, the junction kept 12 bases outside the gene matches. Germline V gene lookup returns CDR1 LNHNV and CDR2 YYDKDF (reference sequence). CDR3 length: 16 residues. DNA of the CDR3: TGTGCCACCAGCGGTGACTTAGCGGGAGCAGGGAATGAGCAGTTCTTC. Translated, it gives CATSGDLAGAGNEQFF.

The chain joins TRBV30 to TRBJ2-7, with 16 bases that match TRBD2. CDR3 length equals 19 residues. Germline V gives CDR1 GTSNPN, CDR2 SVGIG (reference sequence). With V trimmed by 0 bases and J by 3 bases, 11 bases remained unmatched. DNA of the CDR3: TGTGCCTGGAGTGTCTTCCCGGGGACTAGCGGGAGGGGGCTCTACGAGCAGTACTTC. It specifies CAWSVFPGTSGRGLYEQYF.

This chain connects TRBV19 to TRBJ2-2; 12 bases line up with TRBD1. The CDR3 totals 15 residues. Trimming at V came to 5 bases and at J to 5 bases, leaving 3 bases not matched to a gene. Germline CDR1 LNHDA, CDR2 SQIVND (reference sequence). The CDR3 region has the DNA TGTGCCAGTAGTGTGGGACAGGGGGCTACCGGGGAGCTGTTTTTT. This sequence encodes CASSVGQGATGELFF.

The chain links TRBV5-1 to TRBJ2-5; 8 positions agree with TRBD2. CDR1 and CDR2 from the germline V gene are SGHRS and YFSETQ. This CDR3 is 16 amino acids long. Unmatched junction bases numbered 9, after V lost 4 bases and J lost 1 base. The CDR3 DNA is TGCGCCAGCAGCCCCGGGGATAGCGGGGCCCAAGAGACCCAGTACTTC. Its translation is CASSPGDSGAQETQYF.

V and J are TRBV2 and TRBJ2-1, with 7 bases matching TRBD2. CDR1 SNHLY and CDR2 FYNNEI come from the germline V gene. This CDR3 comprises 15 residues. J was trimmed by 7 bases and V by 2 bases; bases with no gene match: 8. The CDR3 protein is CASSEQRESTNEQFF. CDR3 nucleotides: TGTGCCAGCAGTGAACAGCGGGAAAGTACGAATGAGCAGTTCTTC.

This clone was observed a few times. The genes are TRBV19 and TRBJ2-2; D is perhaps TRBD2 (6 bases). Between the trimmed V and J ends, which lost 4 bases and 6 bases, there was a span of 12 bases. The length of the CDR3 is 14 residues. Germline lookup yields CDR1 LNHDA and CDR2 SQIVND (reference sequence). CDR3 DNA sequence: TGTGCCAGTAGTAAGGGCAGGGAGGCCGGGGAGCTGTTTTTT. Its protein is CASSKGREAGELFF.

V and J are TRBV5-1 and TRBJ1-2, with 10 bases lining up with TRBD1. V lost 3 bases to trimming and J lost 2 bases; unmatched junction nucleotides: 1. Looked up from germline, CDR1 is SGHRS and CDR2 is YFSETQ. The CDR3 has 14 amino acids. As DNA, the CDR3 is TGCGCCAGCAGCTGGGGACAGGGGAACTATGGCTACACCTTC. Its protein product is CASSWGQGNYGYTF.

V usage is TRBV5-5 and J usage is TRBJ1-3; TRBD1 matches at 9 bases. V dropped 4 bases and J dropped 0; count of bases not matched to a gene: 11. CDR1 is SGHKS and CDR2 is YYEKEE in the germline V gene (reference sequence). The CDR3 covers 18 residues. The CDR3 nucleotides read TGTGCCAGCAGCGGTGGACAGGGGTCATTACTCTCTGGAAACACCATATATTTT. Its translation is CASSGGQGSLLSGNTIYF.

In this sample, this clone turned up a few times. The chain combines TRBV6-5 with TRBJ1-2; 8 nucleotides agree with TRBD1. This CDR3 is built from 14 residues. Trimming removed 7 bases from V and 7 bases from J; junction bases left unmatched: 11. CDR1 is MNHEY and CDR2 is SVGAGI in the germline V gene. Written as DNA, the CDR3 is TGTGCCAGCACCGACAGGGGAGGTGGACTTGGCTACACCTTC. Residues: CASTDRGGGLGYTF.

This rearrangement joins TRBV10-3 to TRBJ1-1, with 8 bases that match TRBD1. This CDR3 comprises 14 residues. In germline, CDR1 is ENHRY, CDR2 SYGVKD. Unmatched junction bases numbered 1, after V lost 3 bases and J lost 1 base. The CDR3 here is CAISEQGENTEAFF. The CDR3 coding sequence is TGTGCCATCAGTGAACAGGGGGAGAACACTGAAGCTTTCTTT.

The chain couples TRBV2 to TRBJ1-1; TRBD1 matches at 8 bases. With V trimmed by 0 bases and J by 7 bases, 4 bases remained unmatched. This CDR3 comprises 14 residues. Per germline, CDR1 SNHLY and CDR2 FYNNEI. The CDR3 coding sequence is TGTGCCAGCAGTGAAGCGACAGGGGCGAATGAAGCTTTCTTT. Translated: CASSEATGANEAFF.

The chain recombines TRBV21-1 with TRBJ2-7; the table's D call TRBD1 went unverified against the DNA. TRBV21-1 is annotated as a pseudogene. The CDR3 sequence is 13 residues long. This CDR3 reads CASSPRTDDEQYF. The CDR3 DNA reads TGTGCCAGCAGCCCCCGGACAGACGACGAGCAGTACTTC.

This chain joins TRBV5-1 and TRBJ1-1; D remains ambiguous. The CDR3 is made up of 15 amino acids. Germline CDR1 reads SGHRS; CDR2 reads YFSETQ. Deletions cut 0 bases from V and 2 bases from J, with 11 bases between. CDR3 DNA: TGCGCCAGCAGCTTGGATCAGGTATCTAACACTGAAGCTTTCTTT. It codes for CASSLDQVSNTEAFF.

The chain couples TRBV18 to TRBJ2-3; TRBD2 aligns across 8 bases. The germline V gene has CDR1 KGHSH and CDR2 LQKENI. The junction had 5 bases not matched to a gene; V was cut back by 3 bases and J by 3 bases. CDR3 length: 15 residues. As DNA, the CDR3 is TGTGCCAGCTCACCCTCCGGGACTAGAACAGATACGCAGTATTTT. Its protein is CASSPSGTRTDTQYF.

The chain links TRBV28 to TRBJ2-5; unclear D gene. The V gene's germline CDR1 is MDHEN and CDR2 SYDVKM. V lost 5 bases, J lost 5 bases, and 15 bases lay in between. This CDR3 region has 14 residues. Written as DNA, the CDR3 is TGTGCCAGCAGTCCCCCTTTTAGCTCGGAGACCCAGTACTTC. Encoded protein: CASSPPFSSETQYF.

This clone was seen more than once but under ten times. The chain has TRBV6-1 and TRBJ1-4; D is perhaps TRBD1 (5 bases). CDR1 and CDR2 from the germline V gene are MNHNS and SASEGT. CDR3 size: 16 residues. Trimming took 0 bases from V and 5 from J, leaving 13 bases between them. The CDR3 nucleotides are TGTGCCAGCAGTGAAGCAAGGAGGGGCAGGAATGAAAAACTGTTTTTT. It specifies CASSEARRGRNEKLFF.

DNA for the CDR3: TGCGCCAGCAGCCGTGGGGCGACAGGGAACAATGAGCAGTTCTTC. Encoded protein: CASSRGATGNNEQFF. The V and J genes are TRBV5-1 and TRBJ2-1, with TRBD1 matching 7 bases. CDR1 and CDR2 (germline): SGHRS, YFSETQ. J was trimmed by 5 bases and V by 4 bases; bases with no gene match: 9. The CDR3 is made up of 15 amino acids.

The chain joins TRBV9 to TRBJ2-3; 10 bases fit TRBD2. CDR1 and CDR2 from the germline V gene are SGDLS and YYNGEE. The J segment lost 1 base and the V segment lost 2 bases, leaving 4 bases of the junction unmatched. The CDR3 is 16 residues long. Here the CDR3 reads CASSVVTSGGTDTQYF. The CDR3 nucleotides are TGTGCCAGCAGCGTCGTAACTAGCGGGGGCACAGATACGCAGTATTTT.